A single sample gave rise to the 5 T cell receptor beta chains below, sequenced in a study of cytomegalovirus exposure and HLA in healthy donors. In the PCR, 60 Vbeta and 13 Jbeta primers were used. Repertoires were generated with immunoSEQ multiplex PCR, while TCRdb's copy carries only in-frame clones and drops some. This table holds 75,000 to 100,000 clones, 70% to 80% found once. The material sequenced was PBMCs. Receptors originate from a man aged 25 to 45 in good health and CMV-seronegative.

This rearrangement joins TRBV11-3 to TRBJ2-3; 10 bases match TRBD2. Germline-derived CDR1 and CDR2 are SGHNT and YENEEA. V shed 5 bases and J 4 bases; nucleotides not matched to a gene: 15. This CDR3 is built from 18 residues. This CDR3 reads CASSRRPPGLAGADTQYF. The CDR3 coding sequence is TGTGCCAGCAGCCGTAGGCCCCCGGGGCTAGCGGGAGCAGATACGCAGTATTTT. Full variable domain (missing parts from reference TRBV11-3 and TRBJ2-3): EAGVVQSPRYKIIEKKQPVAFWCNPISGHNTLYWYLQNLGQGPELLIRYENEEAVDDSQLPKDRFSAERLKGVDSTLKIQPAELGDSAVYLCASSRRPPGLAGADTQYFGPGTRLTVL.

The V gene is TRBV4-3, the J gene TRBJ1-1; the match to TRBD1 covers 7 bases. This CDR3 contains 16 residues. Germline CDR1 and CDR2: LGHNA and YSLEER. The ends lost 0 bases at V and 1 base at J; junction bases unmatched: 5. CDR3: CASSQDARGSNTEAFF. Here the CDR3 DNA reads TGCGCCAGCAGCCAAGATGCCAGGGGGTCGAACACTGAAGCTTTCTTT.

This rearrangement joins TRBV7-6 to TRBJ2-3; D is undetermined. In germline, CDR1 is SGHVS, CDR2 FNYEAQ. The CDR3 contains 16 residues. The germline V and J ends were trimmed by 0 bases and 2 bases, with 12 bases remaining between them. The CDR3 DNA reads as TGTGCCAGCAGCTTAGCCATCCGGCAGGCCACAGATACGCAGTATTTT. It yields the protein CASSLAIRQATDTQYF.

This chain joins TRBV7-2 and TRBJ1-2, with D maybe TRBD1 (5 bases). V lost 1 base to trimming and J lost 7 bases, with 13 bases between them. This CDR3 is built from 14 residues. Germline CDR1 and CDR2: SGHTA and FQGNSA. The CDR3 is CASSLGQTNSGYTF. DNA of the CDR3: TGTGCCAGCAGCTTAGGACAGACCAATAGTGGCTACACCTTC.

The genes are TRBV5-1 and TRBJ2-7; TRBD2 agrees at 7 bases. CDR3 length equals 16 residues. Trimming cost V 0 bases and J 3 bases; bases outside gene matches: 9. Per germline, CDR1 SGHRS and CDR2 YFSETQ. CDR3 residues: CASSLALSREGYEQYF. For the CDR3, the DNA is TGCGCCAGCAGCTTGGCACTTAGCAGGGAGGGCTACGAGCAGTACTTC. The full variable domain, in which reference TRBV5-1 and TRBJ2-7 provide the parts outside the CDR3, is KAGVTQTPRYLIKTRGQQVTLSCSPISGHRSVSWYQQTPGQGLQFLFEYFSETQRNKGNFPGRFSGRQFSNSRSEMNVSTLELGDSALYLCASSLALSREGYEQYFGPGTRLTVT.